The 30 T cell receptor beta chains listed next were all sequenced from one sample in a study of OX40 agonist ivuxolimab in advanced cancers. Only in-frame clones appear in the TCRdb table, and some are missing; sequencing was by immunoSEQ multiplex PCR. The repertoire includes about 83,000 clones, about 86% of them detected once, and approximately 2% sits in the top ten. The specimen comprised CD4+ or CD8+ T cells sorted from blood, sampled in a trial of the OX40 agonist ivuxolimab. The receptor set was obtained from an adult with an advanced solid tumor such as melanoma, head and neck, liver or kidney cancer.

V usage is TRBV9 and J usage is TRBJ2-2; 7 bases line up with TRBD1. The CDR3 consists of 15 residues. CDR1 and CDR2 from the germline V gene are SGDLS and YYNGEE. The ends lost 3 bases at V and 5 bases at J; junction bases unmatched: 7. The CDR3 coding sequence is TGTGCCAGCAGCGCCTGGGACAGAGGGACCGGGGAGCTGTTTTTT. Amino acids: CASSAWDRGTGELFF.

The chain is built from TRBV25-1 and TRBJ2-7; 9 bases are a match to TRBD1. Germline V gene lookup returns CDR1 MGHDK and CDR2 SYGVNS. After removal of 5 bases from V and 0 bases from J, the junction contained 2 bases not matched to a gene. The CDR3 loop spans 14 amino acids. This CDR3 reads CASSRGQGSYEQYF. CDR3 sequence (DNA): TGTGCCAGCAGTAGGGGACAGGGCTCCTACGAGCAGTACTTC.

This clone was seen more than once but under ten times. This chain uses TRBV5-4 with TRBJ1-1; the D is unclear. Germline V gene sequence: CDR1 SGHNT, CDR2 YYREEE (reference sequence). The CDR3 totals 14 residues. Trimming took off 3 bases at V and 5 bases at J, with 14 bases between the two ends. The CDR3 reads CASSWTSSSTEAFF. The DNA of the CDR3 is TGTGCCAGCAGCTGGACTAGTAGTTCAACTGAAGCTTTCTTT.

This chain connects TRBV10-2 to TRBJ1-4; D remains unclear. The germline V gene encodes CDR1 WSHSY and CDR2 SAAADI. This CDR3 comprises 13 residues. The ends were cut back, 3 bases at V and 4 bases at J, with 6 bases in the middle. The CDR3: CASSDYGNEKLFF. The CDR3, as DNA: TGCGCCAGCAGTGATTACGGTAATGAAAAACTGTTTTTT.

The chain is built from TRBV19 and TRBJ1-6; possible D gene TRBD1, 5 bases. In germline, CDR1 is LNHDA, CDR2 SQIVND (reference sequence). The CDR3 covers 15 residues. Trimming took 1 base from V and 6 from J, leaving 10 bases between them. Written as DNA, the CDR3 is TGTGCCAGTAGTATAGTGGGGGGGACTAATTCACCCCTCCACTTT. Translating it yields CASSIVGGTNSPLHF.

The rearrangement uses TRBV6-5 and TRBJ1-2; perhaps TRBD1 as D (5 bases). V was cut by 0 bases and J by 4 bases, with 12 bases left in between. The CDR3 consists of 15 residues. Germline V gene sequence: CDR1 MNHEY, CDR2 SVGAGI. Written as DNA, the CDR3 is TGTGCCAGCAGTTACTCTGGGGGGGTCGGCTATGGCTACACCTTC. Translated: CASSYSGGVGYGYTF.

This chain uses TRBV29-1 with TRBJ1-1, with 10 nucleotides matching TRBD1. Losses at the gene ends were 6 bases for V and 3 bases for J; bases not matched to a gene: 10. Germline V gene sequence: CDR1 SQVTM, CDR2 ANQGSEA. CDR3 size: 15 residues. Here the CDR3 DNA reads TGCAGCGTAGACATTCCGGGACAGGGGTACACTGAAGCTTTCTTT. Translated: CSVDIPGQGYTEAFF.

J is TRBJ1-4 and V is TRBV14, with TRBD1 matching 9 bases. This CDR3 is built from 16 residues. Germline-derived CDR1 and CDR2 are SGHDN and FVKESK. V shed 4 bases and J 3 bases; nucleotides not matched to a gene: 6. This CDR3 is CASSRTGDLANEKLFF. The CDR3 DNA follows: TGTGCCAGCAGCCGGACAGGGGACTTAGCTAATGAAAAACTGTTTTTT.

The chain joins TRBV7-2 to TRBJ1-3; 9 positions match TRBD1. Germline V lookup: CDR1 SGHTA, CDR2 FQGNSA. With V trimmed by 6 bases and J by 6 bases, 9 bases remained unmatched. The CDR3 is made up of 15 amino acids. The CDR3 is CASRPTGQGANTIYF. Written as DNA, the CDR3 is TGTGCCAGCAGACCAACGGGACAGGGAGCAAACACCATATATTTT.

The chain uses TRBV28 and TRBJ1-2, with 9 bases fitting TRBD1. The CDR3 loop spans 15 amino acids. J was trimmed by 3 bases and V by 5 bases; bases with no gene match: 7. Germline CDR1 and CDR2: MDHEN and SYDVKM. CDR3 loop: CASSPGQGGYYGYTF. CDR3 coding DNA: TGTGCCAGCAGTCCGGGACAGGGAGGCTACTATGGCTACACCTTC.

This clone has only a few counts. The rearrangement joins TRBV19 to TRBJ1-3; D not resolved. The CDR3 is 16 amino acids. Germline V gives CDR1 LNHDA, CDR2 SQIVND (reference sequence). Trimming took off 6 bases at V and 0 bases at J, with 15 bases between the two ends. The chain's CDR3 is CASSRSGSSSGNTIYF. The CDR3 coding sequence is TGTGCCAGTAGCCGTTCGGGGTCGAGCTCTGGAAACACCATATATTTT.

This clone was found a few times. The chain has TRBV28 and TRBJ1-6; TRBD1 agrees at 7 bases. The CDR3 runs to 15 residues. J lost 7 bases, V lost 3 bases, and 6 bases had no gene match. The germline V gene has CDR1 MDHEN and CDR2 SYDVKM. As DNA, the CDR3 is TGTGCCAGCAGTTTCGATGACAGGGACAATTCACCCCTCCACTTT. This codes for CASSFDDRDNSPLHF.

This chain joins TRBV7-8 and TRBJ1-2; possible D gene TRBD1, 5 bases. This CDR3 region has 14 residues. V lost 0 bases and J 2 bases, leaving 7 bases between the germline ends. Germline V CDR1 and CDR2: SGHVS, FQNEAQ. Here the CDR3 DNA reads TGTGCCAGCAGCTTAGCGGGGGGGAACTATGGCTACACCTTC. This sequence encodes CASSLAGGNYGYTF.

The J gene is TRBJ2-2, the V gene TRBV13; D is possibly TRBD1 (5 bases). This CDR3 spans 15 amino acids. Trimming cost V 3 bases and J 0 bases, with 8 bases left between them. Per germline, CDR1 PRHDT and CDR2 FYEKMQ (reference sequence). The CDR3 sequence is CASSFGRANTGELFF. The DNA for the CDR3 is TGTGCCAGCAGCTTTGGCAGGGCGAACACCGGGGAGCTGTTTTTT.

The chain has TRBV30 and TRBJ2-3; a weak D match, TRBD1 (6 bases). CDR3 length: 14 residues. Looked up from germline, CDR1 is GTSNPN and CDR2 is SVGIG (reference sequence). Trimming cost V 2 bases and J 5 bases, with 14 bases left between them. The chain's CDR3 is CAWSRGKELDTQYF. CDR3 in DNA: TGTGCCTGGAGTAGGGGGAAGGAGTTAGATACGCAGTATTTT.

The rearrangement uses TRBV5-1 and TRBJ1-6; 7 bases map to TRBD1. This CDR3 region has 16 residues. With V trimmed by 2 bases and J by 5 bases, 7 bases remained unmatched. Per germline, CDR1 SGHRS and CDR2 YFSETQ. CDR3 residues: CASSLSTGSDNSPLHF. In nucleotides, the CDR3 is TGCGCCAGCAGCTTATCGACAGGGTCCGATAATTCACCCCTCCACTTT.

This sequence joins TRBV6-5 and TRBJ1-2; no firm D call. The ends were cut back, 7 bases at V and 4 bases at J, with 7 bases in the middle. This CDR3 comprises 11 residues. Germline V gene sequence: CDR1 MNHEY, CDR2 SVGAGI. The DNA of the CDR3 is TGTGCCAGCACGGACGGCTATGGCTACACCTTC. This translates into CASTDGYGYTF.

This chain joins TRBV15 and TRBJ1-5; 8 positions match TRBD1. The CDR3 consists of 19 residues. With V trimmed by 0 bases and J by 2 bases, 12 bases remained unmatched. Germline values: CDR1 LNHNV, CDR2 YYDKDF (reference sequence). The CDR3 spells CATSRDPMIGTGGNQPQHF. The CDR3 DNA is TGTGCCACCAGCAGAGACCCCATGATTGGGACAGGCGGCAATCAGCCCCAGCATTTT.

The gene calls are TRBV5-6 and TRBJ2-1; 8 positions agree with TRBD2. After removal of 0 bases from V and 1 base from J, the junction contained 3 bases not matched to a gene. CDR3 length: 16 residues. Per germline, CDR1 SGHDT and CDR2 YYEEEE. CDR3 sequence reads: CASSLGGGGSYNEQFF. The CDR3 DNA sequence: TGTGCCAGCAGCTTGGGCGGCGGGGGGTCCTACAATGAGCAGTTCTTC.

This chain uses TRBV2 with TRBJ2-3, with 8 bases fitting TRBD2. Germline loops: CDR1 SNHLY, CDR2 FYNNEI. The CDR3 length is 14 residues. V dropped 8 bases and J dropped 5; count of bases not matched to a gene: 9. The CDR3 loop reads CASDGGLDGDTQYF. DNA for the CDR3: TGTGCCAGCGATGGGGGACTAGACGGAGATACGCAGTATTTT.

This chain connects TRBV9 to TRBJ2-7; possible D gene TRBD1, 5 bases. The CDR3 covers 14 residues. Germline V gene data show CDR1 as SGDLS and CDR2 as YYNGEE. Trimming cost V 2 bases and J 8 bases, with 17 bases left between them. CDR3 nucleotide sequence: TGTGCCAGCAGCGTTAACCAGGGTGAGGCGAAGCAGTACTTC. Its translation is CASSVNQGEAKQYF.

The rearrangement joins TRBV7-2 to TRBJ2-2, with a tentative D call TRBD1 (5 bases). Germline V lookup: CDR1 SGHTA, CDR2 FQGNSA. This CDR3 region has 14 residues. Trimming removed 3 bases at V and 4 bases at J, with 9 bases between. The DNA of the CDR3 is TGTGCCAGCAGCTTGACAGCGACCACCGGGGAGCTGTTTTTT. It specifies CASSLTATTGELFF.

The rearrangement links TRBV9 to TRBJ1-6; a possible D gene is TRBD1 (6 bases). The CDR3 contains 16 residues. V was clipped by 7 bases and J by 2 bases, with 16 bases between them. The germline V gene has CDR1 SGDLS and CDR2 YYNGEE. CDR3 nucleotides: TGTGCCAGCGCGAGAGGGGGGGGTACCTATAATTCACCCCTCCACTTT. It codes for CASARGGGTYNSPLHF.

This rearrangement joins TRBV6-6 to TRBJ2-2, with D possibly matching TRBD1 (5 bases). The CDR3 is made up of 15 amino acids. Per germline, CDR1 MNHNY and CDR2 SVGAGI (reference sequence). Deletions cut 3 bases from V and 5 bases from J, with 13 bases between. The CDR3 bases are TGTGCCAGCAGTTATGAGGCAGGGCCAACCGGGGAGCTGTTTTTT. Protein sequence: CASSYEAGPTGELFF.

This clone was counted a few times. The chain is built from TRBV9 and TRBJ1-3; TRBD1 matches 8 bases. CDR3 length: 19 residues. Germline CDR1 is SGDLS and CDR2 is YYNGEE. With 0 bases clipped from V and 0 bases from J, the junction kept 11 bases outside the gene matches. CDR3 in DNA: TGTGCCAGCAGCGTAGCTGGGCAGGGGGCCGCGCTCTCTGGAAACACCATATATTTT. This encodes CASSVAGQGAALSGNTIYF. The full variable domain, its missing parts supplied by reference TRBV9 and TRBJ1-3, is DSGVTQTPKHLITATGQRVTLRCSPRSGDLSVYWYQQSLDQGLQFLIQYYNGEERAKGNILERFSAQQFPDLHSELNLSSLELGDSALYFCASSVAGQGAALSGNTIYFGEGSWLTVV.

This chain links TRBV11-1 with TRBJ2-7, with D perhaps being TRBD1 or TRBD2 (5 bases each). The CDR3 covers 14 residues. With 2 bases removed from V and 5 bases from J, the gap between germline ends came to 13 bases. From germline, CDR1 is SGHAT and CDR2 FQDESV (reference sequence). DNA of the CDR3: TGTGCCAGCAGCTTACTGAGGGGAACCCACGAGCAGTACTTC. Translating it yields CASSLLRGTHEQYF.

The V and J genes are TRBV4-1 and TRBJ2-5; 7 bases agree with TRBD1. Germline V gene data show CDR1 as MGHRA and CDR2 as YSYEKL. CDR3 length: 14 amino acids. Trimming took 6 bases from V and 5 from J; bases not matched to a gene: 9. The CDR3 sequence: CASSRGQGVETQYF. The CDR3 nucleotides read TGCGCCAGCAGTCGGGGCCAGGGGGTTGAGACCCAGTACTTC.

This sequence joins TRBV7-9 and TRBJ1-6; no definite D call. Germline V gives CDR1 SEHNR, CDR2 FQNEAQ (reference sequence). The ends were cut back, 10 bases at V and 9 bases at J, with 16 bases in the middle. CDR3 size: 13 residues. The CDR3 sequence is CATGALSGSPLHF. For the CDR3, the DNA is TGTGCCACAGGCGCGTTATCAGGTTCACCCCTCCACTTT.

J is TRBJ2-3 and V is TRBV7-9; 8 bases line up with TRBD2. This CDR3 is built from 15 residues. Germline CDR1 reads SEHNR; CDR2 reads FQNEAQ (reference sequence). With 5 bases clipped from V and 6 bases from J, the junction kept 10 bases outside the gene matches. CDR3 nucleotides: TGTGCCAGCAGCCCTACCAGCGGGGGCTCGGATACGCAGTATTTT. It encodes CASSPTSGGSDTQYF. The full variable domain, rest sourced from reference TRBV7-9 and TRBJ2-3, is DTGVSQNPRHKITKRGQNVTFRCDPISEHNRLYWYRQTLGQGPEFLTYFQNEAQLEKSRLLSDRFSAERPKGSFSTLEIQRTEQGDSAMYLCASSPTSGGSDTQYFGPGTRLTVL.

The chain links TRBV19 to TRBJ1-5; D may be TRBD1 (5 bases). This CDR3 has 13 amino acids. The germline gives CDR1 LNHDA, CDR2 SQIVND (reference sequence). Trimming cost V 7 bases and J 11 bases, with 18 bases left between them. CDR3 sequence (DNA): TGTGCCAGTACCCAGGGAGGCCTATTAACCCAGCATTTT. It yields the protein CASTQGGLLTQHF.